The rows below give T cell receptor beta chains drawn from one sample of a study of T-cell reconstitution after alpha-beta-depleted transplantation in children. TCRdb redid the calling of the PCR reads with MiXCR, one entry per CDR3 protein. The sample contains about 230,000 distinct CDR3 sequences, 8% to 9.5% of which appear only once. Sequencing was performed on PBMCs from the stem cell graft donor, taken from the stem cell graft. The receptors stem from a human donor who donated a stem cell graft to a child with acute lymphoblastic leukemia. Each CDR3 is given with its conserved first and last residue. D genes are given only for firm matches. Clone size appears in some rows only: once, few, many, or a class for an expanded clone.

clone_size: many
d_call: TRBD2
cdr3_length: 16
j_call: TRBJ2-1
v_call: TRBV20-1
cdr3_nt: TGCAGTGCTATTTTTTGGCCTAGCGGGGATAACAATGAGCAGTTCTTC
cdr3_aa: CSAIFWPSGDNNEQFF

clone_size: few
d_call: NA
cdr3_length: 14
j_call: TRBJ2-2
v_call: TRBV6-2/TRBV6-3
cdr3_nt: TGTGCCAGCTGGGACCCCCCGAACACCGGGGAGCTGTTTTTT
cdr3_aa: CASWDPPNTGELFF

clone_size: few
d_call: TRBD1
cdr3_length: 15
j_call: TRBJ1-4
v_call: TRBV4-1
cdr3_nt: TGCGCCAGCAGCCAAGATCAGGGGGCATGGGAAAAACTGTTTTTT
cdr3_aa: CASSQDQGAWEKLFF

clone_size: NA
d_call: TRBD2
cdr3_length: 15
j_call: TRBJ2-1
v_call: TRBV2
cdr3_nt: TGTGCCGCAGATAAAGGGGGACTAGCGGGAAATGAGCAGTTCTTC
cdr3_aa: CAADKGGLAGNEQFF

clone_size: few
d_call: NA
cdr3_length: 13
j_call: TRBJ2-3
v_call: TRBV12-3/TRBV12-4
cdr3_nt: TGTGCCAGCAGTTTCGTCAGCTCAGATACGCAGTATTTT
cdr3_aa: CASSFVSSDTQYF

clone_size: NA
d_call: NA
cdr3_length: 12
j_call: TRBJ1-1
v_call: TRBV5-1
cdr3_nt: TGCGCCAGCAGCTTCTCCCAGGGGGAAGCTTTCTTT
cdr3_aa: CASSFSQGEAFF

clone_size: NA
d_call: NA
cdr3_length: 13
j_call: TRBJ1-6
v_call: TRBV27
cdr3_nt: TGTGCCAGCAGACAAGGACGGGTCTCACCCCTCCACTTT
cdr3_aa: CASRQGRVSPLHF

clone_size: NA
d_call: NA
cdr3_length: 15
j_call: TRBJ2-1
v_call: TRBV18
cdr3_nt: TGTGCCAGCTCACTACGCGCGAGCTCCTACAATGAGCAGTTCTTC
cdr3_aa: CASSLRASSYNEQFF

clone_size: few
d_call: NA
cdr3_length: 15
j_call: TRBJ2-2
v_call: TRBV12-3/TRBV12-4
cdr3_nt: TGTGCCAGCAGAACGGGACACTCGAACACCGGGGAGCTGTTTTTT
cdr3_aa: CASRTGHSNTGELFF

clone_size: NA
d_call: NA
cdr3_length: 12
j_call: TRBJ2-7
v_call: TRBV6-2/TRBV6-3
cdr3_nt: TGTGCCAGCAGCGACCTAGGGCGGGAGCAGTACTTC
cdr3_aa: CASSDLGREQYF

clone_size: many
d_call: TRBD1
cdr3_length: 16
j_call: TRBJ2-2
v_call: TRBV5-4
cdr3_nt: TGTGCCAGCAGCACTTCCCAGGGGGCGAACACCGGGGAGCTGTTTTTT
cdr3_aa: CASSTSQGANTGELFF

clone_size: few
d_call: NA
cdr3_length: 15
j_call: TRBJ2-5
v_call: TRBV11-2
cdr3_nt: TGTGCCAGCAGCTTAGAGTCCTCACCTAGTGAGACCCAGTACTTC
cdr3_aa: CASSLESSPSETQYF

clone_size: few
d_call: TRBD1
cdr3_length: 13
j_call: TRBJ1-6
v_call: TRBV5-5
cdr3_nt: TGTGCCAGCAGCTTTGACGGGACAGCTGGCCTCCACTTT
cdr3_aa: CASSFDGTAGLHF

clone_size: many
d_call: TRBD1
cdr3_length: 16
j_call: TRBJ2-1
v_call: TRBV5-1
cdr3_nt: TGCGCCAGCAGCTTAGACAGGGCCCTTGGAGACAATGAGCAGTTCTTC
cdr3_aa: CASSLDRALGDNEQFF

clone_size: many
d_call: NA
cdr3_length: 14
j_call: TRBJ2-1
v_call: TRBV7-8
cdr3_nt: TGTGCCAGCATCCCGGGGGCCTTCGGCAATGAGCAGTTCTTC
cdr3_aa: CASIPGAFGNEQFF

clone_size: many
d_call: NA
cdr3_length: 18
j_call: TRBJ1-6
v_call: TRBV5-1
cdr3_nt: TGCGCCAGCAGCTTGGCCGAGGGTGTGAGCTCCTATAATTCACCCCTCCACTTT
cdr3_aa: CASSLAEGVSSYNSPLHF

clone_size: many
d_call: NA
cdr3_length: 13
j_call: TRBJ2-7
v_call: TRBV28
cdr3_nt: TGTGCCAGCAGTCCTTGGGGACCCGGAGAGCAGTACTTC
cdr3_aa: CASSPWGPGEQYF

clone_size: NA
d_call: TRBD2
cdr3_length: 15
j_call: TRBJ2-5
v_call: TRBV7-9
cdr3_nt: TGTGCCAGCAGCCCCGGACTAGCGGGGGCCGGGACCCAGTACTTC
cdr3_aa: CASSPGLAGAGTQYF